This T cell receptor beta chain was retrieved from a study of cytomegalovirus exposure and HLA in healthy donors. On the study more broadly: Researchers previously reported finding 90 million to 120 million unique TCR beta sequences from approximately 200 million T cells. Broader study findings: Cytomegalovirus association was assigned to approximately 160 TCR beta chains.

This clone was observed a handful of times. Its specificity is unknown. The CDR3 has 15 amino acids. Trimming stripped 2 bases from V and 1 base from J, with 14 bases between. Germline values: CDR1 GTSNPN, CDR2 SVGIG (reference sequence). Primers included in the PCR were 60 Vbeta and 13 Jbeta primers. The assay was immunoSEQ multiplex PCR, and TCRdb's table has in-frame clones only and misses some. The sample yields about 42,000 clones, about 50% seen once. V gene TRBV30 combines with J gene TRBJ1-2, with a tentative D call TRBD1 (5 bases). The TCR comes from a human donor in good health. The sequenced sample consisted of PBMCs. The CDR3 sequence is CAWSPLPTVNYGYTF. The CDR3 DNA reads as TGTGCCTGGAGTCCTCTCCCGACAGTTAACTATGGCTACACCTTC. The full variable domain, its missing parts supplied by reference TRBV30 and TRBJ1-2, is SQTIHQWPATLVQPVGSPLSLECTVEGTSNPNLYWYRQAAGRGLQLLFYSVGIGQISSEVPQNLSASRPQDRQFILSSKKLLLSDSGFYLCAWSPLPTVNYGYTFGSGTRLTVV.